The clone carrying this T cell receptor beta chain was seen ten or more times. This specimen belongs to a study of T cells in Graves' hyperthyroidism and ophthalmopathy. RNA transcripts provided the source from which TCR beta CDR3 regions were amplified. Primed by the HTBI set, a first-round RT-PCR was run on the TCR CDR3. MiXCR, applied by TCRdb to the multiplex PCR reads, yields one record per CDR3 protein. The data contain about 570,000 distinct CDR3 sequences, 14% of them singletons. The origin of this receptor is a woman in her 40s with Graves' hyperthyroidism. Sequenced: blood.

CDR3 residues: CSARVGGSPYEQYF. The CDR3 coding sequence is TGCAGTGCTAGAGTCGGCGGTAGCCCCTACGAGCAGTACTTC. The chain is built from TRBV20-1 and TRBJ2-7; D uncertain. Trimming removed 1 base at V and 2 bases at J, with 12 bases between. Germline CDR1 and CDR2: DFQATT and SNEGSKA (reference sequence). This CDR3 has 14 residues.